The rows below give T cell receptor beta chains drawn from one sample of a study of T cells in Graves' hyperthyroidism and ophthalmopathy. One entry per CDR3 protein, called by TCRdb with MiXCR from the multiplex PCR reads. The data contain under 650,000 distinct CDR3 sequences, 15% to 20% of them singletons. The specimen sequenced was blood. The receptors shown here come from a woman in her 30s with Graves' hyperthyroidism. CDR3s include the opening cysteine and the closing phenylalanine or tryptophan. Clone size is stated in some rows and not others, as once, few, many or a class when expanded.

v_gene,abundance,j_gene,CDR3aa
TRBV11-3,NA,TRBJ2-1,CASSLESAGNLEQFF
TRBV5-5,many,TRBJ2-7,CASSKGTGDEQYF
TRBV20-1,few,TRBJ1-4,CSASSGATNEKLFF
TRBV11-2,NA,TRBJ2-1,CASSITSGRVNEQFF
TRBV9,many,TRBJ1-6,CASSYGQGSNSPLHF
TRBV28,few,TRBJ1-2,CASRVQEGSYGYTF
TRBV28,few,TRBJ2-7,CASSPSVGLAGVDEQYF
TRBV19,few,TRBJ2-1,CASSFGQPWDEQFF
TRBV11-2,NA,TRBJ2-5,CASSLEASGQETQCF
TRBV19,NA,TRBJ2-3,CASSSYGQPTDTQYF
TRBV20-1,many,TRBJ2-1,CSAGGLAESYNEQFF